This T cell receptor (beta chain) was recovered during a study of blood T cells in healthy people across ages. Combining a sample-barcoded 5' primer with a J-beta primer mix, a second PCR ran for roughly 7 to 12 cycles. Via MiXCR, TCRdb re-called the 5' RACE reads, giving one row per CDR3 protein. The data show around 1,900,000 distinct CDR3 sequences, roughly two fifths seen once. This clonotype has at least ten counts. The people who gave samples were healthy Caucasians from Russia, aged roughly 6 to 95. The V end was cut by 2 bases, the J end by 8 bases, with 12 bases between. The CDR3 loop spans 13 amino acids. In germline, CDR1 is SGHTA, CDR2 FQGTGA.

The chain combines TRBV7-3 with TRBJ1-2; tentatively, D is TRBD1 (6 bases). This receptor was obtained from a human donor in good health. Sequencing input: blood. CDR3 sequence: CASSLPGVGGYTF. The CDR3 coding sequence is TGTGCCAGCAGCTTACCAGGGGTAGGCGGCTACACCTTC.